The 16 T cell receptor beta chains below come from one sample, sequenced in a study of shared T cell receptors in the human thymus. Sequenced by immunoSEQ multiplex PCR; TCRdb stores in-frame clones only, minus some. The sample contains hundreds of thousands of clones, more than 75% of which appear only once. This sample was also put to use in a study of human thymus T cells.

Sequencing was carried out using thymocytes. The source of these receptors is a boy under three years old with a congenital heart defect.

In its sample, this clone was seen once. This chain links TRBV9 with TRBJ1-1; weak D call: TRBD1 (6 bases). Trimming took 3 bases from V and 1 from J, leaving 10 bases between them. There are 14 residues in the CDR3. CDR1 and CDR2 from the germline V gene are SGDLS and YYNGEE. CDR3 sequence: CASSAPGQNTEAFF. The CDR3 nucleotides read TGTGCCAGCAGCGCGCCGGGACAGAACACTGAAGCTTTCTTT.

Only one count was recorded for this clone. The chain combines TRBV6-5 with TRBJ1-2; 11 nucleotides match TRBD1. The ends lost 7 bases at V and 6 bases at J; junction bases unmatched: 4. From germline, CDR1 is MNHEY and CDR2 SVGAGI. The length of the CDR3 is 13 residues. The CDR3 region has the DNA TGTGCCAGCAAGATGGACAGGGGGCATGGCTACACCTTC. This sequence encodes CASKMDRGHGYTF.

The chain combines TRBV5-6 with TRBJ2-7, with TRBD2 matching 12 bases. The junction had 6 bases not matched to a gene; V was cut back by 3 bases and J by 2 bases. There are 16 residues in the CDR3. Germline V gives CDR1 SGHDT, CDR2 YYEEEE. This CDR3 reads CASSCETSGSPYEQYF. The CDR3, as DNA: TGTGCCAGCAGCTGCGAGACTAGCGGGAGTCCCTACGAGCAGTACTTC.

The chain joins TRBV19 to TRBJ1-1; D is perhaps TRBD1 (6 bases). The CDR3 runs 15 residues. The germline V gene encodes CDR1 LNHDA and CDR2 SQIVND (reference sequence). V was pared by 3 bases and J by 0 bases, with 11 bases between. CDR3 sequence (DNA): TGTGCCAGTAGTATTACAGGGCCTTTGAACACTGAAGCTTTCTTT. This translates into CASSITGPLNTEAFF.

V usage is TRBV7-8 and J usage is TRBJ2-1; 16 positions agree with TRBD2. This CDR3 has 17 amino acids. V lost 1 base to trimming and J lost 6 bases; unmatched junction nucleotides: 3. Per the germline V gene, CDR1 is SGHVS and CDR2 is FQNEAQ. DNA for the CDR3: TGTGCCAGCAGCTTAGAGGGACTAGCGGGAGGGTTCAATGAGCAGTTCTTC. This encodes CASSLEGLAGGFNEQFF.

V is TRBV15 and J is TRBJ2-7, with 12 bases matching TRBD2. This CDR3 has 17 residues. Trimming took 3 bases from V and 1 from J; bases not matched to a gene: 7. The germline V gene encodes CDR1 LNHNV and CDR2 YYDKDF (reference sequence). The CDR3 spells CATSRRDTSGRSYEQYF. CDR3 coding DNA: TGTGCCACCAGCAGGCGAGATACTAGCGGGAGGTCCTACGAGCAGTACTTC.

V is TRBV25-1 and J is TRBJ1-2; D not resolved. Germline V CDR1 and CDR2: MGHDK, SYGVNS. The CDR3 spans 13 residues. V was cut by 7 bases and J by 2 bases, with 11 bases left in between. This CDR3 is CASNEGGNYGYTF. In nucleotides, the CDR3 is TGTGCCAGCAACGAAGGCGGGAACTATGGCTACACCTTC.

This clone was recorded only once. The rearrangement joins TRBV18 to TRBJ2-3; D might be TRBD2 (5 bases). This CDR3 contains 17 residues. The germline gives CDR1 KGHSH, CDR2 LQKENI. V lost 4 bases, J lost 0 bases, and 17 bases lay in between. CDR3 residues: CASSLTIAPLSTDTQYF. The CDR3 DNA sequence: TGTGCCAGCTCACTAACCATAGCGCCCTTAAGCACAGATACGCAGTATTTT.

The V gene is TRBV5-4, the J gene TRBJ2-7; 8 positions agree with TRBD2. This CDR3 region has 19 residues. Germline V gene lookup returns CDR1 SGHNT and CDR2 YYREEE (reference sequence). The junction had 21 bases not matched to a gene; V was cut back by 4 bases and J by 3 bases. As DNA, the CDR3 is TGTGCCAGCAGCCCCTCTCACAGAGGCCCGGTGACTAGCGTCTACGAGCAGTACTTC. Translated: CASSPSHRGPVTSVYEQYF.

V usage is TRBV10-3 and J usage is TRBJ2-3; 10 bases align to TRBD1. CDR3 length: 17 residues. The germline V gene has CDR1 ENHRY and CDR2 SYGVKD. With 2 bases clipped from V and 3 bases from J, the junction kept 8 bases outside the gene matches. The CDR3 loop reads CAISETDRGLGTDTQYF. The CDR3 nucleotides are TGTGCCATCAGTGAGACCGACAGGGGGCTTGGAACAGATACGCAGTATTTT.

This sequence joins TRBV6-6 and TRBJ1-2; tentative D call: TRBD1 (5 bases). CDR3 size: 14 residues. Germline V CDR1 and CDR2: MNHNY, SVGAGI (reference sequence). Deletions cut 2 bases from V and 3 bases from J, with 10 bases between. The CDR3 bases are TGTGCCAGCAGTTACCTTAGGGGTCACTATGGCTACACCTTC. This translates into CASSYLRGHYGYTF.

The chain recombines TRBV6-5 with TRBJ2-7; D possibly corresponds to TRBD2 (5 bases). Germline V gene data show CDR1 as MNHEY and CDR2 as SVGAGI. V was clipped by 4 bases and J by 0 bases, with 10 bases between them. The CDR3 contains 14 residues. The CDR3 DNA reads TGTGCCAGCAGTTCGGGCGGGTCCTCCTACGAGCAGTACTTC. As protein: CASSSGGSSYEQYF.

This rearrangement joins TRBV25-1 to TRBJ1-1, with 7 bases matching TRBD1. Germline CDR1 and CDR2: MGHDK and SYGVNS. CDR3 size: 15 residues. J lost 4 bases, V lost 1 base, and 6 bases had no gene match. DNA for the CDR3: TGTGCCAGCAGTGAATTTAACAGGGGCGGCACTGAAGCTTTCTTT. This translates into CASSEFNRGGTEAFF.

The J gene is TRBJ1-4, the V gene TRBV25-1; TRBD1 agrees at 7 bases. CDR1 and CDR2 from the germline V gene are MGHDK and SYGVNS. The V segment lost 4 bases and the J segment 8 bases; nucleotides outside the gene matches: 7. This CDR3 comprises 14 residues. CDR3 sequence: CASSVRQGTEKLFF. The CDR3 DNA reads TGTGCCAGCAGTGTCCGACAGGGAACGGAAAAACTGTTTTTT.

A remark on this clone: This sample includes further DNA sequences coding for the same CDR3. The chain carries TRBV7-9 and TRBJ2-7; TRBD1 might be the D (6 bases). Deletions cut 5 bases from V and 3 bases from J, with 8 bases between. CDR1 and CDR2 (germline): SEHNR, FQNEAQ (reference sequence). CDR3 length equals 12 residues. The CDR3 loop is CASSKDSYEQYF. The CDR3 DNA reads as TGTGCCAGCAGCAAGGACAGCTACGAGCAGTACTTC.

The chain is built from TRBV5-1 and TRBJ2-2, with D unresolved. The CDR3 spans 17 residues. The ends were cut back, 1 base at V and 8 bases at J, with 21 bases in the middle. The V gene's germline CDR1 is SGHRS and CDR2 YFSETQ. Here the CDR3 DNA reads TGCGCCAGCAGCTTGTCGTCGTGGAGCGCCCTCGGAGGGGAGCTGTTTTTT. This codes for CASSLSSWSALGGELFF. The entire variable domain, with the rest obtained from reference TRBV5-1 and TRBJ2-2, is as follows: KAGVTQTPRYLIKTRGQQVTLSCSPISGHRSVSWYQQTPGQGLQFLFEYFSETQRNKGNFPGRFSGRQFSNSRSEMNVSTLELGDSALYLCASSLSSWSALGGELFFGEGSRLTVL.